This T cell receptor (beta chain) was retrieved from a study of T cell repertoires in cytomegalovirus infection (dated by TCRdb to between 2017 and 2020). Context from the whole study: Peptide stimulations targeted recently identified HLA-C-restricted CMV epitopes, whose presentation resists viral immunomodulation, together with well-studied HLA-B-restricted epitopes. The HLA type of each donor mattered for the analysis, because public TCR beta signatures pointed to carriage of CMV infection along with the matching HLA type.

Reading from cysteine to phenylalanine, the CDR3 counts 16 amino acids. CDR3 DNA only is kept here, 48 bases in frame from base 1. V sheds 0 bases and J sheds 5 bases, leaving 17 bases between their ends. The germline V gene supplies CDR1 SGHRS and CDR2 YFSETQ. Points on this clonotype: No cognate antigen has been identified for it. No quality values exist for individual bases; no much larger clone is one base distant.

TCRdb records Illumina HiSeq 1500 as the sequencer. TCRdb itself trimmed the public reads at Q25 with fastp, ran MiXCR and retained productive beta chains. Every CDR3 protein is listed once, alongside the most common genes and DNA of its rows. This sample lists about 130,000 distinct CDR3 sequences; over 25% were detected once. Roughly three fifths of the sample is held by the ten biggest clonotypes. The sample's treatment or condition label is to be understood as: in vitro stimulation with specific CMV peptide epitopes to enrich CMV-specific T cells. Beyond this particular receptor, the publication reports: The ex vivo response was dominated by HLA-C-restricted CMV-specific TCR beta clonotypes, which also provided the single most frequent clonotype in two of eight donors. Carriers of CMV infection plus the relevant HLA type were discriminated by the cumulative frequency of public TCR beta family members in the study cohort and in an independent roughly 370-donor cohort.

The starting material was CD8+ T cells from cultured PBMCs, obtained from culture after CMV antigen stimulation. The source of this sequence is a human donor in good health (CMV status not recorded). Some clones in this sample may be carry-over from other donors' samples. The chain uses TRBV5-1 and TRBJ2-5; the best D guess is TRBD1, with 6 bases matching. The DNA sequence follows: TGCGCCAGCAGCTTGGGGGGACGGACAGAACGGGAGACCCAGTACTTC. Translated, this is CASSLGGRTERETQYF.